A single sample is the source of the 5 T cell receptor beta chains below, sequenced in a study of blood T cell repertoires in COVID-19. The data were produced by immunoSEQ multiplex PCR, yet TCRdb's version contains in-frame clones alone and is incomplete. The sample yields over 45,000 clones, less than 90% seen once. Sequences were obtained from peripheral blood. These receptors all come from a human donor in a cohort sampled during active COVID-19.

The chain joins TRBV12-3 or TRBV12-4 to TRBJ2-2; D call uncertain. The CDR3 runs 12 residues. V was trimmed by 6 bases and J by 6 bases, leaving 8 bases between them. The CDR3 protein is CASSLYSGELFF. The CDR3 DNA is TGTGCCAGCAGCCTATATTCCGGGGAGCTGTTTTTT.

This chain connects TRBV10-3 to TRBJ1-1, with TRBD1 as a possible D gene (5 bases). CDR3 length: 13 residues. V lost 3 bases to trimming and J lost 9 bases, with 14 bases between them. Germline CDR1 reads ENHRY; CDR2 reads SYGVKD. The CDR3, as DNA: TGTGCCATCAGTGAAAGGGGAGGTATGCAAGCTTTCTTT. It encodes CAISERGGMQAFF.

The chain combines TRBV7-9 with TRBJ1-1; D unresolved. This CDR3 has 15 residues. V was shortened by 0 bases and J by 4 bases, with 12 bases between the two germline ends. The germline V gene has CDR1 SEHNR and CDR2 FQNEAQ (reference sequence). Here the CDR3 DNA reads TGTGCCAGCAGCTTAGCGCTTGGGGAGGGCACTGAAGCTTTCTTT. Its protein is CASSLALGEGTEAFF.

The chain combines TRBV30 with TRBJ2-6; tentative D call: TRBD1 (5 bases). This CDR3 contains 11 residues. The germline gives CDR1 GTSNPN, CDR2 SVGIG (reference sequence). The V gene lost 8 bases and the J gene lost 12 bases, with 14 bases spanning the gap. The CDR3 region is CAGNTGVVLTF. The CDR3 DNA is TGTGCCGGAAACACAGGAGTCGTCCTGACTTTC.

This chain links TRBV2 with TRBJ1-5; perhaps TRBD1 as D (6 bases). This CDR3 contains 16 residues. Trimming shortened V by 3 bases and J by 1 base, and 13 bases separated the two germline ends. Per germline, CDR1 SNHLY and CDR2 FYNNEI. The CDR3: CASSDHRTASNQPQHF. CDR3 nucleotide sequence: TGTGCCAGCAGTGACCATCGGACAGCAAGCAATCAGCCCCAGCATTTT.